This is a list of T cell receptor beta chains from one sample in a study of T cells in narcolepsy. Sequencing was performed with immunoSEQ multiplex PCR; in TCRdb, only in-frame clones are kept and a portion is missing. The repertoire holds 25,000 to 30,000 clones, about 85% seen once, with around 0.85% in the top ten. Sequencing was performed on CD45RA- memory CD4+ T cells from PBMCs. The receptor source for this set is a human donor with narcolepsy. Each CDR3 is given without its conserved first and last residue. Size values are once, few and many counts, or a class for expanded clones, and some rows have none.

ASSEDGNSGSPLH | TRBV6-1 | NA
ASSLGLTYEQY | TRBV11-1 | once
ASSLISGGAKETQY | TRBV5-1 | NA
AISDLAETQY | TRBV10-3 | NA
AISDGAGGPDTQY | TRBV10-3 | NA
ASRAQTNEKLF | TRBV7-9 | NA
ASSQDRLAGGKYNEQF | TRBV14 | NA
ASSLGGPTNEKLF | TRBV7-2 | NA
ASKWTNTGELF | TRBV2 | NA
ASSLGDQTGGGRAF | TRBV11-3 | NA
ATRNGQNYNSPLH | TRBV27 | NA
ASSPQTSSYEQY | TRBV11-2 | NA
ASSETSGSTDTQY | TRBV9 | NA
ASSRKTGPSTDTQY | TRBV5-1 | NA
ASRITAGRTYNEQF | TRBV2 | NA
AISDPAGAQETQY | TRBV10-3 | few
ASSAAGNGNTIY | TRBV2 | NA
ASSPWAVTSGNTIY | TRBV18 | few
ASSSQMRGGGIQY | TRBV7-2 | NA
ATSRDLGNEQF | TRBV15 | NA
ASSSFYGYT | TRBV6-5 | NA
ASRWNSNQPQH | TRBV2 | NA
ASTEDTASGNTIY | TRBV6-1 | NA
ASSLEGQTYEQY | TRBV5-4 | NA
ASSPRQVGAHNEQF | TRBV5-1 | NA
ASSVVEGAGAF | TRBV9 | NA
ASRTGTQMNTEAF | TRBV7-9 | NA
ASSVASGYGYT | TRBV9 | NA
ASSPEGSYNSPLH | TRBV5-1 | few
ASRSGLVDTQY | TRBV6-5 | NA
ASSLTSGYNEQF | TRBV11-3 | NA
ATRPDRASEKLF | TRBV15 | NA
ASSLVAGTNYGYT | TRBV27 | NA
AVPAGGPNQPQH | TRBV28 | NA
SVDWDSDDSYEQY | TRBV29-1 | NA
ASSPKKREQETQY | TRBV5-4 | NA
ASSTRTGNQPQH | TRBV19 | NA
ASSPNRGVNTGELF | TRBV11-3 | NA
ASSPGTVSTDTQY | TRBV11-2 | NA
ASSTGDRGEKLF | TRBV7-2 | NA
ASSPGQGVLGYT | TRBV18 | NA
ASSSSRGGTEAF | TRBV7-9 | NA
ASRGSYNSPLH | TRBV6-1 | NA
ASSLVVGSAGDQY | TRBV27 | NA
ASRVQAFSGNTIY | TRBV2 | few
SVRRTGAYNEQF | TRBV29-1 | once
ASSWGTGGDWGYT | TRBV5-1 | few
ASSVTGGNNEQF | TRBV6-4 | NA
ASSAPGGNQPQH | TRBV19 | NA
ASSLRRTNYGYT | TRBV27 | NA
ASSRDVTGNSPLH | TRBV6-6 | NA
AISDRQGPYEQY | TRBV10-3 | NA